The source of this T cell receptor (beta chain) is a study of blood T cells in healthy people across ages. Study-wide background: Template switching caught about one barcoded beta molecule for each two T cells. Notes on the study in general: Changes in expanded clonotypes were possibly confounded, as the CMV status of donors was unknown. Roughly linear age-related decline in beta diversity appeared, significant by age 40.

This CDR3 is 14 amino acids long. V lost 0 bases and J lost 8, with 13 bases in between. Per germline, CDR1 LGHNA and CDR2 YSLEER. Together with a sample-barcoded 5' primer, a J-beta primer mix was included in a second PCR lasting about 6 to 11 cycles. Every cDNA was tagged by a template-switch adaptor with 12 random nucleotides. MiXCR was run by TCRdb on the 5' RACE reads, yielding one entry per CDR3 protein. The profile shows about 2 million distinct CDR3 sequences, around 50% of them singletons. Regarding this clonotype: Its antigen is still unknown.

The sequencing input was blood. The rearrangement uses TRBV4-3 and TRBJ1-2; D not certain. The sequence came from a woman aged 35 to 49 in good health. The CDR3 protein is CASSQDSLVLGYTF. In nucleotides, the CDR3 is TGCGCCAGCAGCCAAGATTCATTGGTCCTAGGCTACACCTTC.